The entry that follows covers one T cell receptor beta chain sequence. Its matching antigen is unknown. Sequencing ends 3 residues short of the CDR3 end; the germline J gene provides the rest. These data come from a study of T cells in women clearing cervical HPV infection. The study, taken as a whole, reports: TRBV6-7 relative abundance averaged approximately 0.11% in cases and around 0.17% in controls.

Genomic DNA, averaging roughly 1,200 ng per sample, yielded TCR beta CDR3 via immunoSEQ. Generated by immunoSEQ multiplex PCR, the TCRdb table keeps only in-frame clones and is missing some. The sample holds around 46,000 clones. HPV was found by MY09/MY11 PCR and dot-blot genotyping. V was clipped by 1 base and J by 2 bases; unmatched bases: 5. The CDR3 runs 16 residues. Germline CDR1 reads LNHDA; CDR2 reads SQIVND (reference sequence). The chain joins TRBV19 to TRBJ1-2, with TRBD1 identical over 9 bases. The sequence was collected from a woman between 18 and 70 years old with a cervical HPV16 infection that either progressed to CIN3+ or cleared (not recorded which). The sequencing sample was made of blood buffy coat. The CDR3 DNA, read in part, is TGTGCCAGTAGTATAGCAACCGGGACAGGGAACTATGGC. Translation gives CASSIATGTGNYG. The CDR3 in its entirety is CASSIATGTGNYGYTF.